Below, 9 T cell receptor beta chains from the same sample are listed, as sequenced in a study of regulatory T cells in long-lasting Graves disease. Time point of the sample: newly diagnosed GD, antithyroid drugs for less than 3 months. PBMCs were the source of the RNA used for TCR sequencing. HTBI primers from iRepertoire and Arm-PCR of CDR3 regions yielded the TCR beta libraries. One entry per CDR3 protein results from TCRdb running MiXCR on the multiplex PCR reads. Altogether about 530,000 distinct CDR3 sequences are present, approximately 16% being singletons, with the ten largest covering around a quarter. The same specimen was also included in a second study, on T cells in Graves' hyperthyroidism and ophthalmopathy.

The sample in question was peripheral blood mononuclear cells (PBMCs), obtained at new diagnosis, from a patient treated with antithyroid drugs. The receptors were gathered from a woman aged 40 to 65 with Graves disease.

This clonotype was found many times. This chain links TRBV2 with TRBJ2-3, with TRBD1 matching 7 bases. The V gene end was trimmed by 1 base and the J gene end by 5 bases; junction bases not matched to a gene: 3. Looked up from germline, CDR1 is SNHLY and CDR2 is FYNNEI. The CDR3 consists of 14 residues. CDR3 coding DNA: TGTGCCAGCAGTGAAGGACAGGGAGTAGATACGCAGTATTTT. Protein sequence: CASSEGQGVDTQYF. The full variable domain, with the rest looked up from reference TRBV2 and TRBJ2-3, is EPEVTQTPSHQVTQMGQEVILRCVPISNHLYFYWYRQILGQKVEFLVSFYNNEISEKSEIFDDQFSVERPDGSNFTLKIRSTKLEDSAMYFCASSEGQGVDTQYFGPGTRLTVL.

In regard to this clonotype: A much bigger clone sits one base away, suggesting this may be a read error. The rearrangement uses TRBV20-1 and TRBJ2-5, with D tentatively TRBD2 (6 bases). CDR1 is DFQATT and CDR2 is SNEGSKA in the germline V gene (reference sequence). This CDR3 has 12 residues. Trimming shortened V by 6 bases and J by 1 base, and 9 bases separated the two germline ends. This chain's CDR3 is CSARDSQETQYF. DNA of the CDR3: TGCAGTGCAAGGGACTCCCAAGAGACCCAGTACTTC.

This clonotype showed up just a few times. The genes are TRBV12-3 or TRBV12-4 and TRBJ1-5; the D is unclear. V shed 1 base and J shed 7 bases, with 8 bases lying between them. The CDR3 sequence is 13 residues long. Written as DNA, the CDR3 is TGTGCCAGCAGTTTAGTACGGGTGCAGCCCCAGCATTTT. Protein: CASSLVRVQPQHF.

This clonotype came up a few times. The J gene is TRBJ1-2, the V gene TRBV5-1; D is undetermined. CDR3 size: 15 residues. The V gene's germline CDR1 is SGHRS and CDR2 YFSETQ. V lost 0 bases and J 8 bases, leaving 17 bases between the germline ends. Here the CDR3 reads CASSLDPGGLEGYTF. Written as DNA, the CDR3 is TGCGCCAGCAGCTTGGATCCGGGAGGGTTGGAGGGCTACACCTTC.

A single count supports this clonotype. This may come from a read error, since a much larger clone is one base off. V and J are TRBV20-1 and TRBJ2-7; unclear D gene. Trimming removed 5 bases from V and 7 bases from J, with 18 bases in between. Germline lookup yields CDR1 DFQATT and CDR2 SNEGSKA (reference sequence). The CDR3 is 13 residues long. The CDR3 DNA reads TGCAGTGCTCCTACGATGACGAAGGATGAGCAGTACTTC. Its protein product is CSAPTMTKDEQYF.

The CDR3 is CSARDIRMGGDSYGYTF. The CDR3 DNA sequence: TGCAGTGCTAGAGATATCCGAATGGGGGGGGATTCCTATGGCTACACCTTC. The gene calls are TRBV20-1 and TRBJ1-2; a possible D gene is TRBD1 (5 bases). V was clipped by 0 bases and J by 4 bases, with 21 bases between them. Germline CDR1 DFQATT, CDR2 SNEGSKA (reference sequence). The CDR3 totals 17 residues.

This clonotype was seen ten or more times. The J gene is TRBJ2-1, the V gene TRBV12-3 or TRBV12-4, with D tentatively TRBD1 or TRBD2 (5 bases each). CDR3 length: 14 amino acids. Trimming shortened V by 5 bases and J by 7 bases, and 15 bases separated the two germline ends. The CDR3 loop reads CASSPPGQRNEQFF. Written as DNA, the CDR3 is TGTGCCAGCAGTCCGCCGGGGCAGCGTAATGAGCAGTTCTTC.

The table lists this clonotype with many counts. This sequence joins TRBV5-1 and TRBJ1-1; 8 bases fit TRBD1. Germline loops: CDR1 SGHRS, CDR2 YFSETQ. The V segment lost 4 bases and the J segment 1 base; nucleotides outside the gene matches: 6. There are 15 residues in the CDR3. The CDR3 nucleotides read TGCGCCAGCAGCGAAGGACAGGGTGGGAACACTGAAGCTTTCTTT. It is translated as CASSEGQGGNTEAFF.

This clonotype has at least ten counts. This rearrangement joins TRBV6-1 to TRBJ1-2; D possibly corresponds to TRBD1 (6 bases). V was trimmed by 7 bases and J by 5 bases, leaving 20 bases between them. Per the germline V gene, CDR1 is MNHNS and CDR2 is SASEGT. The CDR3 length is 15 residues. This chain's CDR3 is CASTPLGGGGYGYTF. The DNA for the CDR3 is TGTGCCAGCACTCCTCTGGGAGGGGGGGGGTATGGCTACACCTTC.